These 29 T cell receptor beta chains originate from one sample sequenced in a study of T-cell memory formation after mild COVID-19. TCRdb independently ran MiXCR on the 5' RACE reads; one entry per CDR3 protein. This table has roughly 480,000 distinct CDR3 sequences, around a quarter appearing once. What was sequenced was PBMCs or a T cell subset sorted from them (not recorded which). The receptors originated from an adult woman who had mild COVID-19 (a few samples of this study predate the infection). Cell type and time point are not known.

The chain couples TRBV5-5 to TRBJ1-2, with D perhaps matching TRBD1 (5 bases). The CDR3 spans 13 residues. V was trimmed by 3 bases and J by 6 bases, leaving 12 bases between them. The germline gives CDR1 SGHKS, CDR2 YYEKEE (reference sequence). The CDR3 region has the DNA TGTGCCAGCAGCTCCAGGGCTGGCAATGGCTACACCTTC. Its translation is CASSSRAGNGYTF.

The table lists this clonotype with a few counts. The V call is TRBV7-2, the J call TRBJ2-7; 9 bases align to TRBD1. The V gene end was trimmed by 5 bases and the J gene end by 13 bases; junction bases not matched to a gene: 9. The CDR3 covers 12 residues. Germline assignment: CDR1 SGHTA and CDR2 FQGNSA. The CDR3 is CASSPGQGAPYF. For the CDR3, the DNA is TGTGCCAGCAGCCCGGGACAGGGTGCCCCATACTTC.

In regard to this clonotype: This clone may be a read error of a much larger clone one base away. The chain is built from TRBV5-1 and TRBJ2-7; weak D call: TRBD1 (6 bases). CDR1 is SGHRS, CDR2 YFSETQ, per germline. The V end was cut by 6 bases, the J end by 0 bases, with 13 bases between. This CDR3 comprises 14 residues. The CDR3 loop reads CASNLEGDSYEQYF. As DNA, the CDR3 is TGCGCCAGCAACTTAGAGGGGGACTCCTACGAGCAGTACTTC.

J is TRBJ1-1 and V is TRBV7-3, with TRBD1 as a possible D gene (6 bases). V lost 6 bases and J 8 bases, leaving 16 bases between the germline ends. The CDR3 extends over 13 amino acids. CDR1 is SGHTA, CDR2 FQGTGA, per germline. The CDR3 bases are TGTGCCAGCAGTTACAGACAGGACCTCGAAGCTTTCTTT. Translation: CASSYRQDLEAFF.

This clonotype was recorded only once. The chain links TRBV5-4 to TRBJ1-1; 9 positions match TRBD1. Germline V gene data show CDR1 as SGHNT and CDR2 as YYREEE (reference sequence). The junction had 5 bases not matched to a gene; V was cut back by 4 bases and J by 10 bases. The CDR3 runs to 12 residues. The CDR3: CASSPGQGRAFF. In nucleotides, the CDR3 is TGTGCCAGCAGCCCGGGACAGGGACGAGCTTTCTTT. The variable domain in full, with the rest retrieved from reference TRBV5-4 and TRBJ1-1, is ETGVTQSPTHLIKTRGQQVTLRCSSQSGHNTVSWYQQALGQGPQFIFQYYREEENGRGNFPPRFSGLQFPNYSSELNVNALELDDSALYLCASSPGQGRAFFGQGTRLTVV.

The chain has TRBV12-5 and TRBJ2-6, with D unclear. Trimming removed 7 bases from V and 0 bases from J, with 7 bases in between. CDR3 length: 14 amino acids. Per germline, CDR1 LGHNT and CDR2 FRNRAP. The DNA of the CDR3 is TGTGCTAGTGCCGCTTACTCTGGGGCCAACGTCCTGACTTTC. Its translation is CASAAYSGANVLTF. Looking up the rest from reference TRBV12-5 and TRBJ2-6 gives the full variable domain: DARVTQTPRHKVTEMGQEVTMRCQPILGHNTVFWYRQTMMQGLELLAYFRNRAPLDDSGMPKDRFSAEMPDATLATLKIQPSEPRDSAVYFCASAAYSGANVLTFGAGSRLTVL.

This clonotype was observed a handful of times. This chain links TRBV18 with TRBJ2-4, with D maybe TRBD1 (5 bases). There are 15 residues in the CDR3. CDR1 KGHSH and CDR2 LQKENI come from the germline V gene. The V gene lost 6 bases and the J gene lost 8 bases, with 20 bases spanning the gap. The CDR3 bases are TGTGCCAGCTCGCCATTATCCGGACAAGCAGACATTCAGTACTTC. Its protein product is CASSPLSGQADIQYF. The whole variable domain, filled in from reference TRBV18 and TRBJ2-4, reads NAGVMQNPRHLVRRRGQEARLRCSPMKGHSHVYWYRQLPEEGLKFMVYLQKENIIDESGMPKERFSAEFPKEGPSILRIQQVVRGDSAAYFCASSPLSGQADIQYFGAGTRLSVL.

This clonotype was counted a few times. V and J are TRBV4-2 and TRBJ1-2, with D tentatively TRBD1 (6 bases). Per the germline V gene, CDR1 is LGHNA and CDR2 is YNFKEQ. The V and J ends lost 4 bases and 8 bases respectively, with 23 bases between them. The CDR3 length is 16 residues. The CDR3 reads CASSLATSRQVEGYTF. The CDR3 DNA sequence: TGTGCCAGCAGCCTCGCGACCAGTCGACAGGTGGAGGGCTACACCTTC.

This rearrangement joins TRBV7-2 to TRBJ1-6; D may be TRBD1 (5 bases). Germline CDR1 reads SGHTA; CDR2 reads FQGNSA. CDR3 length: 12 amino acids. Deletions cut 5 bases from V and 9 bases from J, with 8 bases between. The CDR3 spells CASSGGISPLHF. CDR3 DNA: TGTGCCAGCAGCGGGGGAATTTCACCCCTCCACTTT.

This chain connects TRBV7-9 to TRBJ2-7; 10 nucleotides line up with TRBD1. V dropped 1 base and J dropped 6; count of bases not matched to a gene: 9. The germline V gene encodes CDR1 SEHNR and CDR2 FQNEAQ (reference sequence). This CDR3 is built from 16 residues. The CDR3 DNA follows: TGTGCCAGCAGCTTAGTATTGGGACAGGGGATTGGCGAGCAGTACTTC. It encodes CASSLVLGQGIGEQYF.

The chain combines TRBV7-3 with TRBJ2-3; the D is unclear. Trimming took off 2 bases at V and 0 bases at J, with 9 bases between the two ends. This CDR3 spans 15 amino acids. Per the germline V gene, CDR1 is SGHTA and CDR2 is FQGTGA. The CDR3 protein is CASSLVVTSTDTQYF. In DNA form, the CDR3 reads TGTGCCAGCAGCTTAGTTGTAACCAGCACAGATACGCAGTATTTT.

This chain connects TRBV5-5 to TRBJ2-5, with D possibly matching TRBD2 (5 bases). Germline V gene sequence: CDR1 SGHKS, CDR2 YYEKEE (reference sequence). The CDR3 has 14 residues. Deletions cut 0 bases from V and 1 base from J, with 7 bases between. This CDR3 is CASSLGGFQETQYF. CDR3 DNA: TGTGCCAGCAGCTTGGGCGGGTTCCAAGAGACCCAGTACTTC.

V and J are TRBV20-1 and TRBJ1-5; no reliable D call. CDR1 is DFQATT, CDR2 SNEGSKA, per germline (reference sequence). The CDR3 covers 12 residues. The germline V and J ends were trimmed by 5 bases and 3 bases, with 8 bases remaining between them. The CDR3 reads CSAPGLNQPQHF. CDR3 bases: TGCAGTGCTCCCGGTCTCAATCAGCCCCAGCATTTT.

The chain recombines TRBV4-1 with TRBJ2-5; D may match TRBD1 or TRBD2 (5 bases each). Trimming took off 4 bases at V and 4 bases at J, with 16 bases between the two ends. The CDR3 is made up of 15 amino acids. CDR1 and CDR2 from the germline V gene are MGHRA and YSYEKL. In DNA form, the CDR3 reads TGCGCCAGCAGCCCCCAACCTGGGACCGGAGAGACCCAGTACTTC. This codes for CASSPQPGTGETQYF.

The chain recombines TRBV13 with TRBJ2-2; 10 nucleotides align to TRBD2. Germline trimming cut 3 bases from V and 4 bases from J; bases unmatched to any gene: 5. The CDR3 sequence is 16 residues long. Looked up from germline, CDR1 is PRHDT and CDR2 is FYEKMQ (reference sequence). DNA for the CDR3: TGTGCCAGCAGCTTGGTTGCTAGCGGGAGCACCGGGGAGCTGTTTTTT. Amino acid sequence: CASSLVASGSTGELFF.

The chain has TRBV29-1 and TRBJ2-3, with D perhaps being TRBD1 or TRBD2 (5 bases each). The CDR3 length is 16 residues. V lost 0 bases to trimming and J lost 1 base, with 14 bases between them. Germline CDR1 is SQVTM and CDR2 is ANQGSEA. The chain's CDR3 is CSVEDILRGGTDTQYF. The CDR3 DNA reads TGCAGCGTTGAAGATATACTGAGGGGAGGCACAGATACGCAGTATTTT.

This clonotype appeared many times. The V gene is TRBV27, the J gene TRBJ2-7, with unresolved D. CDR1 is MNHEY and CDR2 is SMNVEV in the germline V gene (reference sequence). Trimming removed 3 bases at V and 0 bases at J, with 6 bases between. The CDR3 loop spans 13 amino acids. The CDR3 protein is CASSFRISYEQYF. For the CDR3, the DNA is TGTGCCAGCAGTTTTCGGATCTCCTACGAGCAGTACTTC.

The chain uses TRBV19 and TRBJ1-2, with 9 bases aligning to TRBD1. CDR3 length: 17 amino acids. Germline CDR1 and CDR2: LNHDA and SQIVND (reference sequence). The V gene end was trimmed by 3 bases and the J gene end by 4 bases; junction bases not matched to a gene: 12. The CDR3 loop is CASSMRDRVPRGYGYTF. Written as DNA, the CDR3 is TGTGCCAGTAGTATGAGGGACAGGGTCCCTCGGGGCTATGGCTACACCTTC.

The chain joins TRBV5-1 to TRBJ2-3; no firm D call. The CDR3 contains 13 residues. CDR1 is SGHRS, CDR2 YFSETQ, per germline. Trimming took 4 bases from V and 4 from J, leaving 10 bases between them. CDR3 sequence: CASSPSAADTQYF. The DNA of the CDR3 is TGCGCCAGCAGCCCCTCGGCAGCAGATACGCAGTATTTT.

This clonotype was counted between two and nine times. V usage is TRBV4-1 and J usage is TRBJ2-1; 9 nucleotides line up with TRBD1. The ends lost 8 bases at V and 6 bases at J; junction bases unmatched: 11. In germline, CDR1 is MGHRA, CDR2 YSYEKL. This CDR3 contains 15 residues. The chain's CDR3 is CASSTTGTGINEQFF. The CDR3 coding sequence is TGCGCCAGCTCAACTACCGGGACAGGGATCAATGAGCAGTTCTTC.

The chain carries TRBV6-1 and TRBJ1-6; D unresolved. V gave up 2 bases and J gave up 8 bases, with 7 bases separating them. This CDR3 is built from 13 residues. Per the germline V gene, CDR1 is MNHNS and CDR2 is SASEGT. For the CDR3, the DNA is TGTGCCAGCAGTGAAAGCGGAGATTCACCCCTCCACTTT. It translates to CASSESGDSPLHF.

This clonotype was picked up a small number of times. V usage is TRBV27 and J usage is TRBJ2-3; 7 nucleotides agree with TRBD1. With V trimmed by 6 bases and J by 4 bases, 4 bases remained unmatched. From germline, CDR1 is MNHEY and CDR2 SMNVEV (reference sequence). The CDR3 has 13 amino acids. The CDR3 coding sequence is TGTGCCAGCAGAACAGGGGTCCCAGATACGCAGTATTTT. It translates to CASRTGVPDTQYF.

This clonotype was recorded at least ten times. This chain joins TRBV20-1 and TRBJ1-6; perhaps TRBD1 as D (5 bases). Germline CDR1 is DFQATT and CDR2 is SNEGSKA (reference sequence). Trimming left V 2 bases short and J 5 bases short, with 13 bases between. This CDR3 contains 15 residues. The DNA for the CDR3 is TGCAGTGCTAGAATCCCGGGACCGGATAATTCACCCCTCCACTTT. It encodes CSARIPGPDNSPLHF.

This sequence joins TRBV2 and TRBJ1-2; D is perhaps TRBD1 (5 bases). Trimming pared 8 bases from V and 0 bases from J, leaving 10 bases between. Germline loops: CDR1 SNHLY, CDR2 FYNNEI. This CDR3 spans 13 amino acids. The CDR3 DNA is TGTGCCAGCTCCGAGGGACCTAACTATGGCTACACCTTC. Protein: CASSEGPNYGYTF.

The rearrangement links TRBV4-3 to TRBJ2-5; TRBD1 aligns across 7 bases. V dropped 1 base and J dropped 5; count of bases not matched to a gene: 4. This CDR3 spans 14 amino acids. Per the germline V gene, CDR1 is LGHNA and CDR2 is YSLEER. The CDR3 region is CASSQGGTEETQYF. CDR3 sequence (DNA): TGCGCCAGCAGCCAAGGTGGGACAGAGGAGACCCAGTACTTC.

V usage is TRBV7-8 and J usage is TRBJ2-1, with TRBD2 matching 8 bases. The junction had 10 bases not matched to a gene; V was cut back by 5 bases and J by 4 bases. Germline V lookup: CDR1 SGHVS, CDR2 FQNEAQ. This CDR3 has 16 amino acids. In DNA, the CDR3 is TGTGCCAGCAGCATCAGAAGCGGGGGCCTTTACAATGAGCAGTTCTTC. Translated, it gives CASSIRSGGLYNEQFF.

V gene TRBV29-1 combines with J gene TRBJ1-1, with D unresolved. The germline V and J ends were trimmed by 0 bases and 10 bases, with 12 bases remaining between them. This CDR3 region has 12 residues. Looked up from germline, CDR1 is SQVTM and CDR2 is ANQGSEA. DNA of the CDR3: TGCAGCGTTGAAGATCGAGTCGGGGTAGCTTTCTTT. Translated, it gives CSVEDRVGVAFF.

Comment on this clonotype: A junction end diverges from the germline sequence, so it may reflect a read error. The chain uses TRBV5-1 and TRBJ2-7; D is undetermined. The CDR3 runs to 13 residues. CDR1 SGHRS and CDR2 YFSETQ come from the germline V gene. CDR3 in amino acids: CDSSLIPFDEQYF. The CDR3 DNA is TGCGACAGCAGCCTCATCCCGTTCGACGAGCAGTACTTC.

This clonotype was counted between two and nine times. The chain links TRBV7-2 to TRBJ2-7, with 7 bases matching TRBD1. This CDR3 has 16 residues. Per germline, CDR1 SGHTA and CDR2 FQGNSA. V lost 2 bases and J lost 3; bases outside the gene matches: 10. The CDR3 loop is CASSLRGGQWYYEQYF. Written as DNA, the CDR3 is TGTGCCAGCAGCTTAAGAGGGGGACAGTGGTACTACGAGCAGTACTTC.